A single sample is the source of the 25 T cell receptor beta chains below, sequenced in a study of CD8 T cells in Susac syndrome. Reverse transcription of roughly 0.5 to 1 ug RNA used random hexamers. One entry per CDR3 protein, called by TCRdb with MiXCR from the immunoSEQ multiplex PCR reads. This sample yields around 130,000 distinct CDR3 sequences, of which 90% to 95% are seen a single time; roughly 0.12% belongs to the top ten. Sequencing input: CD4+ T cells from PBMCs. These receptors were obtained from a human donor in good health.

The chain links TRBV3-1 to TRBJ2-2; D is unresolved. Germline V gene lookup returns CDR1 LGHDT and CDR2 YNNKEL (reference sequence). This CDR3 region has 14 residues. V lost 0 bases and J lost 6, with 8 bases in between. Here the CDR3 DNA reads TGTGCCAGCAGCCAAGATCGTGTGCCCGGGGAGCTGTTTTTT. It encodes CASSQDRVPGELFF.

This chain uses TRBV29-1 with TRBJ2-3; D tentatively reads TRBD1 or TRBD2 (6 bases each). Germline V lookup: CDR1 SQVTM, CDR2 ANQGSEA. The CDR3 has 16 residues. Trimming took off 7 bases at V and 1 base at J, with 21 bases between the two ends. CDR3 nucleotide sequence: TGCAGCGCCCGGGGGCTTAGTTCTAGCGGCACAGATACGCAGTATTTT. Translated: CSARGLSSSGTDTQYF.

This chain uses TRBV24-1 with TRBJ2-7; 9 bases agree with TRBD1. The CDR3 has 15 residues. V lost 3 bases to trimming and J lost 5 bases; unmatched junction nucleotides: 7. CDR1 is KGHDR and CDR2 is SFDVKD in the germline V gene. The CDR3 protein is CATSDRGTGTDEQYF. The CDR3 bases are TGTGCCACCAGTGATCGAGGGACAGGGACTGACGAGCAGTACTTC.

The gene calls are TRBV27 and TRBJ1-3; no clear D. The V gene lost 3 bases and the J gene lost 0 bases, with 6 bases spanning the gap. This CDR3 comprises 14 residues. CDR1 is MNHEY and CDR2 is SMNVEV in the germline V gene (reference sequence). The CDR3 here is CASSFSSSGNTIYF. Written as DNA, the CDR3 is TGTGCCAGCAGTTTTAGCAGCTCTGGAAACACCATATATTTT.

The V call is TRBV27, the J call TRBJ2-7; 8 nucleotides match TRBD1. This CDR3 spans 14 amino acids. The germline CDR1 and CDR2 sequences are MNHEY and SMNVEV (reference sequence). After removal of 10 bases from V and 4 bases from J, the junction contained 12 bases not matched to a gene. CDR3 nucleotides: TGTGCCACCATCCTGGGCAGGGGGCCATACGAGCAGTACTTC. Its protein product is CATILGRGPYEQYF.

The V gene is TRBV7-2, the J gene TRBJ1-5; 10 bases are shared with TRBD1. The CDR3 runs 17 residues. Germline CDR1 SGHTA, CDR2 FQGNSA. Trimming at V came to 5 bases and at J to 0 bases, leaving 7 bases not matched to a gene. The CDR3 is CASSRDRGLNSNQPQHF. Here the CDR3 DNA reads TGTGCCAGCAGCCGCGACAGGGGGCTCAATAGCAATCAGCCCCAGCATTTT.

V is TRBV7-9 and J is TRBJ2-5, with unresolved D. This CDR3 comprises 14 residues. V was pared by 1 base and J by 1 base, with 7 bases between. CDR1 is SEHNR, CDR2 FQNEAQ, per germline (reference sequence). CDR3 region: CASSLGHSQETQYF. The CDR3, as DNA: TGTGCCAGCAGCTTAGGTCACAGCCAAGAGACCCAGTACTTC.

The rearrangement uses TRBV11-2 and TRBJ2-7; possible D gene TRBD2, 6 bases. Deletions cut 4 bases from V and 3 bases from J, with 13 bases between. The V gene's germline CDR1 is SGHAT and CDR2 FQNNGV. This CDR3 spans 14 amino acids. The CDR3 protein is CASSSPGLIYEQYF. The CDR3 coding sequence is TGTGCCAGCAGCTCGCCGGGACTGATCTACGAGCAGTACTTC.

The chain combines TRBV5-1 with TRBJ1-2; D is possibly TRBD1 (6 bases). Trimming pared 7 bases from V and 7 bases from J, leaving 11 bases between. This CDR3 is built from 11 residues. Germline V gene data show CDR1 as SGHRS and CDR2 as YFSETQ. The CDR3 loop is CASGGHSGYTF. CDR3 in DNA: TGCGCCAGCGGGGGACATTCTGGCTACACCTTC.

This chain joins TRBV2 and TRBJ2-7, with TRBD2 matching 9 bases. The V gene's germline CDR1 is SNHLY and CDR2 FYNNEI. This CDR3 has 14 amino acids. V trimming: 5 bases; J trimming: 4 bases; junction bases outside the gene matches: 6. The CDR3 DNA reads TGTGCCAGCAGTAGGGGACTAGCAAGGTACGAGCAGTACTTC. Translating gives CASSRGLARYEQYF.

This clonotype was seen only once. V usage is TRBV24-1 and J usage is TRBJ2-5; 7 nucleotides align to TRBD1. V dropped 5 bases and J dropped 2; count of bases not matched to a gene: 10. The CDR3 spans 16 residues. Germline V gene sequence: CDR1 KGHDR, CDR2 SFDVKD. CDR3 nucleotide sequence: TGTGCCACCAGTGGGGGGACAGTGTCCCCACAAGAGACCCAGTACTTC. Translating gives CATSGGTVSPQETQYF.

The V and J genes are TRBV5-1 and TRBJ2-1; D may be TRBD2 (6 bases). V lost 5 bases to trimming and J lost 3 bases, with 12 bases between them. CDR3 length: 14 residues. From germline, CDR1 is SGHRS and CDR2 YFSETQ. CDR3 sequence reads: CASREGENYNEQFF. The CDR3 nucleotides read TGCGCCAGCAGGGAGGGAGAGAACTACAATGAGCAGTTCTTC.

CDR3 residues: CASSGGQGSQPQHF. CDR3 coding DNA: TGTGCCAGCAGTGGCGGACAGGGAAGCCAGCCCCAGCATTTT. The V gene is TRBV2, the J gene TRBJ1-5, with TRBD1 identical over 8 bases. Germline V gene data show CDR1 as SNHLY and CDR2 as FYNNEI. V lost 4 bases to trimming and J lost 7 bases; unmatched junction nucleotides: 6. The CDR3 runs 14 residues. The whole variable domain, filled in from reference TRBV2 and TRBJ1-5, reads EPEVTQTPSHQVTQMGQEVILRCVPISNHLYFYWYRQILGQKVEFLVSFYNNEISEKSEIFDDQFSVERPDGSNFTLKIRSTKLEDSAMYFCASSGGQGSQPQHFGDGTRLSIL.

The CDR3 nucleotides read TGTGCCAGCAGTTTGCGCGGGAGCTCCTACAATGAGCAGTTCTTC. Amino acid sequence: CASSLRGSSYNEQFF. V usage is TRBV28 and J usage is TRBJ2-1; 7 bases fit TRBD2. The CDR3 covers 15 residues. The J segment lost 0 bases and the V segment lost 3 bases, leaving 2 bases of the junction unmatched. Germline lookup yields CDR1 MDHEN and CDR2 SYDVKM.

The chain recombines TRBV7-9 with TRBJ2-7; maybe TRBD2 (5 bases). CDR1 is SEHNR and CDR2 is FQNEAQ in the germline V gene (reference sequence). Trimming left V 0 bases short and J 8 bases short, with 14 bases between. The CDR3 has 14 residues. The CDR3 is CASSLASGTTKQYF. The CDR3 coding sequence is TGTGCCAGCAGCTTAGCCAGCGGAACTACGAAGCAGTACTTC.

This clonotype was counted a single time. At one end, the junction sequence differs from germline, possibly due to a read error. The chain is built from TRBV3-1 and TRBJ2-1; D unclear. CDR3 length equals 15 residues. The germline gives CDR1 LGHDT, CDR2 YNNKEL (reference sequence). The CDR3, as DNA: TGTGCCAACAGCCAAGATGGGGTATCCTCGGGTGAGCAGTTCTTC. It yields the protein CANSQDGVSSGEQFF.

This clonotype came up once. This chain uses TRBV7-2 with TRBJ2-5; tentative D call: TRBD2 (5 bases). Germline V gene sequence: CDR1 SGHTA, CDR2 FQGNSA. The CDR3 runs 12 residues. Trimming pared 1 base from V and 7 bases from J, leaving 7 bases between. CDR3 sequence: CASSLGEMTQYF. CDR3 bases: TGTGCCAGCAGCTTAGGGGAGATGACCCAGTACTTC.

The chain has TRBV7-2 and TRBJ2-7, with D unresolved. Germline CDR1 SGHTA, CDR2 FQGNSA. The CDR3 is 13 residues long. Trimming pared 3 bases from V and 6 bases from J, leaving 12 bases between. CDR3 sequence (DNA): TGTGCCAGCAGCTTGGGGTTCGTCGGCGAGCAGTACTTC. Translating gives CASSLGFVGEQYF.

The rearrangement links TRBV20-1 to TRBJ1-5; maybe TRBD1 (5 bases). This CDR3 comprises 17 residues. V gave up 0 bases and J gave up 0 bases, with 15 bases separating them. In germline, CDR1 is DFQATT, CDR2 SNEGSKA (reference sequence). In nucleotides, the CDR3 is TGCAGTGCTAGAGATGTTTTCGAGGGGTATAGCAATCAGCCCCAGCATTTT. Protein product: CSARDVFEGYSNQPQHF.

The chain recombines TRBV12-5 with TRBJ2-7; unclear D gene. The CDR3 is made up of 11 amino acids. V lost 2 bases and J lost 7, with 6 bases in between. Germline V gene lookup returns CDR1 LGHNT and CDR2 FRNRAP. The chain's CDR3 is CASGLSEEQYF. DNA of the CDR3: TGTGCTAGTGGTTTGTCGGAAGAGCAGTACTTC.

The chain carries TRBV27 and TRBJ2-4; D is ambiguous. Germline V lookup: CDR1 MNHEY, CDR2 SMNVEV (reference sequence). The CDR3 is made up of 16 amino acids. V lost 3 bases to trimming and J lost 3 bases, with 15 bases between them. The CDR3 region has the DNA TGTGCCAGCAGTTTCCACAGCGCGATGGGCAAAAACATTCAGTACTTC. Translating gives CASSFHSAMGKNIQYF.

The chain couples TRBV29-1 to TRBJ2-3; D gene unclear. This CDR3 has 11 amino acids. V was pared by 7 bases and J by 0 bases, with 5 bases between. Germline CDR1 reads SQVTM; CDR2 reads ANQGSEA. As DNA, the CDR3 is TGCAGCGCCGAGAGCACAGATACGCAGTATTTT. It specifies CSAESTDTQYF.

The J gene is TRBJ2-5, the V gene TRBV2; the D gene could be TRBD1 or TRBD2 (5 bases each). The CDR3 totals 14 residues. V was clipped by 2 bases and J by 1 base, with 8 bases between them. Per the germline V gene, CDR1 is SNHLY and CDR2 is FYNNEI. The CDR3: CASSERGRQETQYF. The CDR3 nucleotides are TGTGCCAGCAGTGAAAGGGGACGCCAAGAGACCCAGTACTTC. The entire variable domain, with the rest obtained from reference TRBV2 and TRBJ2-5, is as follows: EPEVTQTPSHQVTQMGQEVILRCVPISNHLYFYWYRQILGQKVEFLVSFYNNEISEKSEIFDDQFSVERPDGSNFTLKIRSTKLEDSAMYFCASSERGRQETQYFGPGTRLLVL.

V is TRBV12-3 or TRBV12-4 and J is TRBJ2-1, with D unresolved. Trimming took 2 bases from V and 14 from J, leaving 13 bases between them. The CDR3 spans 12 residues. The CDR3 loop reads CASSLFGPTEFF. CDR3 DNA sequence: TGTGCCAGCAGTTTATTTGGACCCACCGAGTTCTTC.

This chain uses TRBV6-6 with TRBJ2-7; TRBD2 agrees at 10 bases. This CDR3 spans 13 amino acids. V dropped 8 bases and J dropped 4; count of bases not matched to a gene: 5. Germline CDR1 reads MNHNY; CDR2 reads SVGAGI (reference sequence). CDR3 bases: TGTGCCAGCGGTCAGCGGGAGGGGTACGAGCAGTACTTC. It is translated as CASGQREGYEQYF.